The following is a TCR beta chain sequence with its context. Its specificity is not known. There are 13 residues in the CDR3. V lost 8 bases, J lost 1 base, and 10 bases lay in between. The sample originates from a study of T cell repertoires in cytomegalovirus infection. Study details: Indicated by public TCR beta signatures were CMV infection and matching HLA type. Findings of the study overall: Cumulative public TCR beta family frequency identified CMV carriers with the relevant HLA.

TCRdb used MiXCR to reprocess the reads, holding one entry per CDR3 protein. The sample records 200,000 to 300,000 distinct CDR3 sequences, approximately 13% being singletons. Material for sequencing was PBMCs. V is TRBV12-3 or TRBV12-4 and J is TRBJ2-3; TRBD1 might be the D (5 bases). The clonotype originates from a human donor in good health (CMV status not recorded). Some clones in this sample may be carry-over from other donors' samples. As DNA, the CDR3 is TGTGCCAGCGGTGCGACAGGCACAGATACGCAGTATTTT. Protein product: CASGATGTDTQYF.